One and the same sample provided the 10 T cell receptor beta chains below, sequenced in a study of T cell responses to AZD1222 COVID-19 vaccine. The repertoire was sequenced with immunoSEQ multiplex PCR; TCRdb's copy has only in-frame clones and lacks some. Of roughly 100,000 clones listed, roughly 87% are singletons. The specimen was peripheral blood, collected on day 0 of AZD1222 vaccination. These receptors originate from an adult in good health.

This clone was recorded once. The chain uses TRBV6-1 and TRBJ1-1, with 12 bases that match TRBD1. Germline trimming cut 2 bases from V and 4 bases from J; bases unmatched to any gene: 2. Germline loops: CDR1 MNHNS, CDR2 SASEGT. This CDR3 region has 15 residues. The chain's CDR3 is CASSEPGQGATEAFF. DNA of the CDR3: TGTGCCAGCAGTGAACCGGGACAGGGGGCCACTGAAGCTTTCTTT.

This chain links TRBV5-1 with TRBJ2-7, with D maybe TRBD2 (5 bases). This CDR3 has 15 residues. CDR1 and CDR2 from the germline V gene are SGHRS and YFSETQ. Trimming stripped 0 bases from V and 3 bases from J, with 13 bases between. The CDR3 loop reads CASSLGRSGIYEQYF. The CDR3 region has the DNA TGCGCCAGCAGCTTGGGCCGCTCGGGAATCTACGAGCAGTACTTC.

In DNA, the CDR3 is TGTGCCAGCAGTTCCCTGGGGTTAAACTATGGCTACACCTTC. It translates to CASSSLGLNYGYTF. V is TRBV27 and J is TRBJ1-2; D not certain. The V and J ends lost 4 bases and 2 bases respectively, with 11 bases between them. Germline V gives CDR1 MNHEY, CDR2 SMNVEV (reference sequence). The CDR3 covers 14 residues.

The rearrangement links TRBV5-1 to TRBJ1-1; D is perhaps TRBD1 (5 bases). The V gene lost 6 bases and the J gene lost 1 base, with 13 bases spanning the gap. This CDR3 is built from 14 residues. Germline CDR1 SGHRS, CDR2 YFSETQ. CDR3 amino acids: CASTRGAGNTEAFF. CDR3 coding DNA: TGCGCCAGCACGAGGGGCGCGGGGAACACTGAAGCTTTCTTT.

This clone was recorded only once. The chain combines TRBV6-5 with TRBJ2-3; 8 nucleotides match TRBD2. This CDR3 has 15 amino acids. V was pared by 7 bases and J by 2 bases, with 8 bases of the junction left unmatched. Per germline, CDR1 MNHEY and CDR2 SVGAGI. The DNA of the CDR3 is TGTGCCAGCAAGGAAAACGGGGGGGCCACAGATACGCAGTATTTT. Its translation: CASKENGGATDTQYF.

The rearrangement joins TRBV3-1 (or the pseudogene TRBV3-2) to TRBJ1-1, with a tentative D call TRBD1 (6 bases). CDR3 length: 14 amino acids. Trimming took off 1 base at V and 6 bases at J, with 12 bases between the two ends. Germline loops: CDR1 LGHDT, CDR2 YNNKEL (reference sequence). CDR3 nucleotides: TGTGCCAGCAGCCAAGGGTACAGGGAATCTGAAGCTTTCTTT. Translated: CASSQGYRESEAFF.

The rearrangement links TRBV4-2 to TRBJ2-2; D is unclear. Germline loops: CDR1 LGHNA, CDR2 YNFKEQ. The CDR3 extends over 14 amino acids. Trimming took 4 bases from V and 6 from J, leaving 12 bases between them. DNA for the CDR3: TGTGCCAGCAGCCCCCGCCTGATATCCGGGGAGCTGTTTTTT. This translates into CASSPRLISGELFF.

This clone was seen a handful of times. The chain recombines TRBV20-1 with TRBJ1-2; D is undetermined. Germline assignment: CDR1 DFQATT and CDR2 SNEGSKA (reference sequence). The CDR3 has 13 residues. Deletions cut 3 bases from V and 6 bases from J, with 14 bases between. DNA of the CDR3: TGCAGTGCTAGTGATGGGAGGGTCGATGGCTACACCTTC. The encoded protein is CSASDGRVDGYTF.

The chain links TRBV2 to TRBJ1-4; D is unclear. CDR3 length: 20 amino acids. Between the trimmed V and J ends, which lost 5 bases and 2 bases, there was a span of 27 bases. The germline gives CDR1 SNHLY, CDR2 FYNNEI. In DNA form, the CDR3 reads TGTGCCAGCAGTACGTCCTGGTTTTTCGGAGAAAGTCCCACTAATGAAAAACTGTTTTTT. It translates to CASSTSWFFGESPTNEKLFF.

The CDR3 region has the DNA TGCGCCAGCAGCCCCGGACAGGGGGCGGAGACCCAGTACTTC. It encodes CASSPGQGAETQYF. The chain joins TRBV5-1 to TRBJ2-5; 11 bases map to TRBD1. Trimming took 4 bases from V and 5 from J; bases not matched to a gene: 4. CDR3 length: 14 residues. The germline CDR1 and CDR2 sequences are SGHRS and YFSETQ.